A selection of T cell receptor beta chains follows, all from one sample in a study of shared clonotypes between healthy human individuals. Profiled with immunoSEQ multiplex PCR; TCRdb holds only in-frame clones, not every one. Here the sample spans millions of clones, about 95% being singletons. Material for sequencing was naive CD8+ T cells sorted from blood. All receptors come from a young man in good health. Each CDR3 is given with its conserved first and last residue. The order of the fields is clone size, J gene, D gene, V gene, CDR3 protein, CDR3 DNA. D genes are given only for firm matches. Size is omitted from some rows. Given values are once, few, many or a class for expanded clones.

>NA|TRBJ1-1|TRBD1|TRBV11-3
CASSPRDRDTEAFF
TGTGCCAGCAGCCCCCGGGACAGGGACACTGAAGCTTTCTTT
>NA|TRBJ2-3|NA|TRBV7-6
CASSYLVSTDTQYF
TGTGCCAGCAGCTACCTCGTCAGCACAGATACGCAGTATTTT
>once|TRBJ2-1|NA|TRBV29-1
CSVEALEQFF
TGCAGCGTTGAAGCCCTTGAGCAGTTCTTC
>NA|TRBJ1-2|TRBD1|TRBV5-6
CASSWDRDVGYTF
TGTGCCAGCAGTTGGGACAGGGATGTTGGCTACACCTTC
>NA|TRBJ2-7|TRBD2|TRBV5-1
CASRSLAGGRYEQYF
TGCGCCAGCAGATCCCTAGCGGGGGGACGATACGAGCAGTACTTC
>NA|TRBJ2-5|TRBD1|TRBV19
CASSMTLDRGYQETQYF
TGTGCCAGTAGTATGACTTTGGACAGGGGGTACCAAGAGACCCAGTACTTC
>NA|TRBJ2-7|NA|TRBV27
CASSLNRGAEQYF
TGTGCCAGCAGTTTAAACCGTGGGGCCGAGCAGTACTTC
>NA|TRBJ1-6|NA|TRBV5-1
CASSLDHSPLHF
TGCGCCAGCAGCTTGGATCATTCACCCCTCCACTTT
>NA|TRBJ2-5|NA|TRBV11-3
CASSSIRDQETQYF
TGTGCCAGCAGCTCGATACGGGACCAAGAGACCCAGTACTTC
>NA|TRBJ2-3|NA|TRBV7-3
CASSSITRSDTQYF
TGTGCCAGCAGCTCCATAACTAGGTCAGATACGCAGTATTTT
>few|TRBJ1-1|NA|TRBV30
CAWSYLRGTEAFF
TGTGCCTGGAGTTATTTACGGGGCACTGAAGCTTTCTTT
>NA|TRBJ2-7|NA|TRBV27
CASSMGGSYEQYF
TGTGCCAGCAGTATGGGGGGCTCCTACGAGCAGTACTTC
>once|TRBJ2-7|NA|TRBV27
CASSLALTGIYEQYF
TGTGCCAGCAGTTTAGCGCTGACAGGAATCTACGAGCAGTACTTC
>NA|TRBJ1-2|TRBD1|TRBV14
CASSPAGTAYYGYTF
TGTGCCAGCAGCCCCGCCGGGACAGCCTACTATGGCTACACCTTC
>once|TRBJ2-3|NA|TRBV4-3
CASSQDRQTEISTDTQYF
TGCGCCAGCAGCCAAGATAGGCAGACCGAGATATCCACAGATACGCAGTATTTT